The rows below give T cell receptor beta chains drawn from one sample of a study of radiation and T cells in renal cell carcinoma. Clones were read by immunoSEQ multiplex PCR, and TCRdb kept only the in-frame ones, dropping some. The sample contains 150,000 to 160,000 clones, about nine tenths of which appear only once. The sample was blood, taken from a patient whose treatment included radiotherapy and nephrectomy. All receptors come from a woman aged 45-65 years with renal cell carcinoma. Both conserved end residues are part of each CDR3. A D gene is named only where the DNA matches it firmly. Rows may omit the clone size; those that give it use once, few, many or a size class.

D gene: TRBD1; clone size: NA; V gene: TRBV19; J gene: TRBJ1-6; CDR3 protein: CASSILGQGGNSPLHF; CDR3 DNA: TGTGCCAGTAGTATCCTGGGACAGGGTGGGAATTCACCCCTCCACTTT
D gene: NA; clone size: NA; V gene: TRBV30; J gene: TRBJ2-1; CDR3 protein: CAWSVGLEDLEFF; CDR3 DNA: TGTGCCTGGAGTGTAGGCCTTGAGGACCTCGAGTTCTTC
D gene: NA; clone size: NA; V gene: TRBV6-5; J gene: TRBJ1-5; CDR3 protein: CASSQVGNQPQHF; CDR3 DNA: TGTGCCAGCAGTCAAGTTGGCAATCAGCCCCAGCATTTT
D gene: NA; clone size: NA; V gene: TRBV19; J gene: TRBJ2-5; CDR3 protein: CASRVSGIQQETQYF; CDR3 DNA: TGTGCCAGTAGAGTGAGCGGAATTCAACAAGAGACCCAGTACTTC
D gene: TRBD2; clone size: NA; V gene: TRBV19; J gene: TRBJ2-5; CDR3 protein: CASSTGGGTVMETQYF; CDR3 DNA: TGTGCCAGTAGCACGGGCGGGGGAACGGTTATGGAGACCCAGTACTTC
D gene: TRBD2; clone size: NA; V gene: TRBV13; J gene: TRBJ2-1; CDR3 protein: CASSLGLAGGLSYNEQFF; CDR3 DNA: TGTGCCAGCAGCCTGGGACTAGCGGGGGGGCTCTCCTACAATGAGCAGTTCTTC
D gene: NA; clone size: NA; V gene: TRBV9; J gene: TRBJ2-1; CDR3 protein: CASSVVLAGSEQFF; CDR3 DNA: TGTGCCAGCAGCGTAGTTCTAGCCGGATCTGAGCAGTTCTTC
D gene: TRBD1; clone size: NA; V gene: TRBV5-1; J gene: TRBJ2-5; CDR3 protein: CASSLRTGSQETQYF; CDR3 DNA: TGCGCCAGCAGCCTACGGACAGGGTCTCAAGAGACCCAGTACTTC
D gene: NA; clone size: NA; V gene: TRBV5-4; J gene: TRBJ2-5; CDR3 protein: CASSLGGTEGETQYF; CDR3 DNA: TGTGCCAGCAGCTTGGGCGGGACAGAGGGAGAGACCCAGTACTTC
D gene: NA; clone size: NA; V gene: TRBV14; J gene: TRBJ1-2; CDR3 protein: CASSQESSGWRGYTF; CDR3 DNA: TGTGCCAGCAGCCAAGAATCTTCGGGGTGGCGGGGCTACACCTTC
D gene: NA; clone size: NA; V gene: TRBV6-5; J gene: TRBJ1-2; CDR3 protein: CASSLGRVNYGYTF; CDR3 DNA: TGTGCCAGCAGCCTCGGCAGGGTGAACTATGGCTACACCTTC
D gene: NA; clone size: NA; V gene: TRBV11-1; J gene: TRBJ2-1; CDR3 protein: CASSLEGVDGNEQFF; CDR3 DNA: TGTGCCAGCAGCTTAGAGGGAGTTGATGGTAATGAGCAGTTCTTC
D gene: NA; clone size: NA; V gene: TRBV11-2; J gene: TRBJ1-4; CDR3 protein: CASSQGATNEKLFF; CDR3 DNA: TGTGCCAGCAGCCAAGGTGCAACTAATGAAAAACTGTTTTTT
D gene: TRBD2; clone size: NA; V gene: TRBV18; J gene: TRBJ2-7; CDR3 protein: CASSPIAGGLGEQYF; CDR3 DNA: TGTGCCAGCTCACCTATAGCGGGGGGGCTCGGCGAGCAGTACTTC
D gene: TRBD1; clone size: NA; V gene: TRBV6-1; J gene: TRBJ1-2; CDR3 protein: CASSAGTGSYTF; CDR3 DNA: TGTGCCAGCAGTGCCGGGACAGGGAGCTACACCTTC
D gene: NA; clone size: NA; V gene: TRBV18; J gene: TRBJ2-5; CDR3 protein: CASSPPISQSWAQYF; CDR3 DNA: TGTGCCAGCTCACCACCTATCAGCCAGTCTTGGGCCCAGTACTTC
D gene: NA; clone size: NA; V gene: TRBV4-1; J gene: TRBJ1-3; CDR3 protein: CASSPRGESSGNTIYF; CDR3 DNA: TGCGCCAGCAGCCCACGGGGGGAGAGCTCTGGAAACACCATATATTTT
D gene: TRBD1; clone size: NA; V gene: TRBV25-1; J gene: TRBJ2-6; CDR3 protein: CASSDGTGDSGANVLAF; CDR3 DNA: TGTGCCAGCAGTGACGGGACAGGGGACTCTGGGGCCAACGTCCTGGCTTTC
D gene: NA; clone size: NA; V gene: TRBV7-8; J gene: TRBJ1-1; CDR3 protein: CASRALTEAFF; CDR3 DNA: TGTGCCAGCAGGGCCTTAACTGAAGCTTTCTTT
D gene: NA; clone size: NA; V gene: TRBV6-5; J gene: TRBJ1-1; CDR3 protein: CATFWGAAFF; CDR3 DNA: TGTGCCACCTTTTGGGGTGCAGCTTTCTTT
D gene: TRBD2; clone size: once; V gene: TRBV6-1; J gene: TRBJ2-1; CDR3 protein: CASSAGTSGYNEQFF; CDR3 DNA: TGTGCCAGCAGTGCCGGGACTAGCGGCTACAATGAGCAGTTCTTC
D gene: NA; clone size: NA; V gene: TRBV5-4; J gene: TRBJ2-1; CDR3 protein: CASSQEIRVREQFF; CDR3 DNA: TGTGCCAGCAGCCAAGAGATCAGGGTGAGGGAGCAGTTCTTC
D gene: NA; clone size: NA; V gene: TRBV9; J gene: TRBJ1-2; CDR3 protein: CASSVVPTPTNYGYTF; CDR3 DNA: TGTGCCAGCAGCGTAGTACCGACTCCGACCAACTATGGCTACACCTTC
D gene: TRBD2; clone size: once; V gene: TRBV5-1; J gene: TRBJ2-3; CDR3 protein: CASRIDGGVDTQYF; CDR3 DNA: TGCGCCAGCAGAATAGACGGGGGGGTTGATACGCAGTATTTT
D gene: NA; clone size: NA; V gene: TRBV7-9; J gene: TRBJ2-5; CDR3 protein: CASNVGETQYF; CDR3 DNA: TGTGCCAGCAACGTAGGAGAGACCCAGTACTTC
D gene: NA; clone size: NA; V gene: TRBV13; J gene: TRBJ1-5; CDR3 protein: CASSLPGSNQPQHF; CDR3 DNA: TGTGCCAGCAGCTTACCGGGGAGCAATCAGCCCCAGCATTTT
D gene: NA; clone size: few; V gene: TRBV7-6; J gene: TRBJ2-5; CDR3 protein: CASSFRDNQETQYF; CDR3 DNA: TGTGCCAGCAGCTTTAGGGACAACCAAGAGACCCAGTACTTC
D gene: NA; clone size: NA; V gene: TRBV6-1; J gene: TRBJ1-2; CDR3 protein: CASSEWRLSYGYTF; CDR3 DNA: TGTGCCAGCAGTGAGTGGCGGCTAAGCTATGGCTACACCTTC
D gene: TRBD2; clone size: NA; V gene: TRBV2; J gene: TRBJ2-5; CDR3 protein: CASSEARTSGFQETQYF; CDR3 DNA: TGTGCCAGCAGTGAAGCGAGGACTAGCGGGTTCCAAGAGACCCAGTACTTC
D gene: NA; clone size: NA; V gene: TRBV7-2; J gene: TRBJ1-5; CDR3 protein: CASSPGDLDNQPQHF; CDR3 DNA: TGTGCCAGCAGCCCAGGGGATTTGGACAATCAGCCCCAGCATTTT